Listed below are T cell receptor beta chains from one sample, sequenced in a study of blood T cell repertoires in COVID-19. Repertoires were generated with immunoSEQ multiplex PCR, while TCRdb's copy carries only in-frame clones and drops some. The table records some 40,000 clones, 88% of them present only once. Sequencing was carried out using peripheral blood. All receptors come from a human donor in a cohort sampled during active COVID-19. The CDR3 runs from the conserved cysteine through the conserved F or W. The D gene is left open where the match is weak. Clone size is shown for a subset of rows, as once, few, many or a class of expanded clone.

15	.	.	TRBV2	TRBJ2-5	TGTGCCAGCAGTGGGAGGAGTCCTATTGGGGAGACCCAGTACTTC	CASSGRSPIGETQYF
13	.	.	TRBV7-9	TRBJ2-7	TGTGCCAGCAGCTTTTTCGGGAGCCCCGAGCAGTACTTC	CASSFFGSPEQYF
14	TRBD2	.	TRBV7-9	TRBJ2-5	TGTGCCAGCACCCCCCGGCTAGCGGGGGAGACCCAGTACTTC	CASTPRLAGETQYF
15	TRBD1	.	TRBV5-1	TRBJ2-5	TGCGCCAGCAGCTTGGGTGACAGGGATCAAGAGACCCAGTACTTC	CASSLGDRDQETQYF
13	TRBD2	.	TRBV11-3	TRBJ2-7	TGTGCCAGCAGCTCCGGGACTAGCGGTAAGCAGTACTTC	CASSSGTSGKQYF
15	TRBD2	once	TRBV4-1	TRBJ2-7	TGCGCCAGCAGCCATGAAAGCGGGAGGTCGTACGAGCAGTACTTC	CASSHESGRSYEQYF
14	.	medium-sized	TRBV6-1	TRBJ2-3	TGTGCCAGCAGTGACAGGTGGGGCACAGATACGCAGTATTTT	CASSDRWGTDTQYF
14	TRBD1	.	TRBV28	TRBJ1-2	TGTGCCAGCAGTTTATCGACAGGGGGATTGAGCTACACCTTC	CASSLSTGGLSYTF
13	.	.	TRBV18	TRBJ1-1	TGTGCCAGCTCACCCCCGATGAGCACTGAAGCTTTCTTT	CASSPPMSTEAFF
14	.	.	TRBV11-3	TRBJ2-7	TGTGCCAGCAGCTTCGGCGGGGGCGACTACGAGCAGTACTTC	CASSFGGGDYEQYF
15	.	.	TRBV4-1	TRBJ1-2	TGCGCCAGCAGCCAAAAAATGGGGGCTGCTCATGGCTACACCTTC	CASSQKMGAAHGYTF
15	TRBD2	.	TRBV30	TRBJ2-5	TGTGCCTGGAGTGCGGTAGGCGGGAGGGAAGAGACCCAGTACTTC	CAWSAVGGREETQYF
15	.	.	TRBV5-4	TRBJ2-1	TGTGCCAGCAGCTTAGTGAGCGGGTCCTACAATGAGCAGTTCTTC	CASSLVSGSYNEQFF
13	.	.	TRBV29-1	TRBJ2-2	TGCAGCGTTGACAGGGGAGACACCGGGGAGCTGTTTTTT	CSVDRGDTGELFF
14	TRBD2	few	TRBV7-9	TRBJ2-1	TGTGCCAGCAGCTTAGAGCGGGGGTCCAATGAGCAGTTCTTC	CASSLERGSNEQFF
16	.	.	TRBV23-1	TRBJ2-1	TGCGCCAGCAGTCCCCTAGCAGGGGGAGGCCACCCTGAGCAGTTCTTC	CASSPLAGGGHPEQFF
14	.	.	TRBV19	TRBJ1-2	TGTGCCAGTAGTATTGCCCTGACAGACTATGGCTACACCTTC	CASSIALTDYGYTF
13	.	.	TRBV18	TRBJ1-1	TGTGCCAGCTCAACCAGCCAGGACACTGAAGCTTTCTTT	CASSTSQDTEAFF
20	TRBD1	.	TRBV28	TRBJ1-5	TGTGCCAGCAGTTTCTCCGACAGGGGGCGCGGGAGGAATCAATGGCAGCCCCAGCATTTT	CASSFSDRGRGRNQWQPQHF
18	TRBD2	.	TRBV11-2	TRBJ2-3	TGTGCCAGCAGCTTATTAGCTTCGGCTAGCGGTTTCACAGATACGCAGTATTTT	CASSLLASASGFTDTQYF
14	.	once	TRBV27	TRBJ2-1	TGTGCCAGCAGTTTGAGAGAGGTTGATGATGAGCAGTTCTTC	CASSLREVDDEQFF
15	.	once	TRBV7-8	TRBJ2-3	TGTGCCAGCAGAGAGAGTGGACATATCACAGATACGCAGTATTTT	CASRESGHITDTQYF
16	.	.	TRBV27	TRBJ1-2	TGTGCCAGCAGTACGGCGAGCGGTCGAGGAATCTATGGCTACACCTTC	CASSTASGRGIYGYTF
14	.	.	TRBV5-4	TRBJ2-7	TGTGCCAGCAGCTTGGGAACGGGAGAAGACGAGCAGTACTTC	CASSLGTGEDEQYF